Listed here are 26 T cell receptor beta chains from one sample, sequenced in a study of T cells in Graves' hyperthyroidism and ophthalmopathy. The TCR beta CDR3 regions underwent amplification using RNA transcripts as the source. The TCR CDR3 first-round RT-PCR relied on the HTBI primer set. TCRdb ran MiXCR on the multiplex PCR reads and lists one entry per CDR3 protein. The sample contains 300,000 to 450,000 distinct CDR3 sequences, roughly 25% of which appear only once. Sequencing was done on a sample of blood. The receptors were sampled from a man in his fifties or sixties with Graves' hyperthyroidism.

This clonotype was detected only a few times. CDR3 amino acids: CASSQDSGKEETQYF. The CDR3 DNA follows: TGTGCCAGCAGCCAAGATAGCGGCAAAGAGGAGACCCAGTACTTC. V and J are TRBV3-1 and TRBJ2-5; maybe TRBD2 (6 bases). Germline V gives CDR1 LGHDT, CDR2 YNNKEL (reference sequence). The CDR3 totals 15 residues. The germline V and J ends were trimmed by 0 bases and 5 bases, with 13 bases remaining between them.

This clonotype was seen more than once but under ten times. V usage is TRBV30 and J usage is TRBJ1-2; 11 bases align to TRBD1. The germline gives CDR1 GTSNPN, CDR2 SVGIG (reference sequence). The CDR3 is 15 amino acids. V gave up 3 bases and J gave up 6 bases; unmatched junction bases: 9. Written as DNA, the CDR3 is TGTGCCTGGAGCCCCGGGACAGGGGGAAGGGATGGCTACACCTTC. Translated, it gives CAWSPGTGGRDGYTF.

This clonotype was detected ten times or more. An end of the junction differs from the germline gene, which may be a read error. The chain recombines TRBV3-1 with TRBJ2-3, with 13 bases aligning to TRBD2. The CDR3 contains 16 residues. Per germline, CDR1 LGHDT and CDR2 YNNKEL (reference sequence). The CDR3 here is CASSQLAGGSTDTQYF. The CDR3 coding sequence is TGCGCCAGCAGCCAACTAGCGGGAGGGAGCACAGATACGCAGTATTTT.

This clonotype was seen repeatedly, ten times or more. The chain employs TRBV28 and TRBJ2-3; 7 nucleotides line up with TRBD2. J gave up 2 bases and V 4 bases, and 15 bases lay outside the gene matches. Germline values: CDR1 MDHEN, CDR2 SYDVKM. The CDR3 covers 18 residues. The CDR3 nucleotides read TGTGCCAGCAGTTCTGATATCCGCACTGGGAGGGCCACAGATACGCAGTATTTT. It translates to CASSSDIRTGRATDTQYF.

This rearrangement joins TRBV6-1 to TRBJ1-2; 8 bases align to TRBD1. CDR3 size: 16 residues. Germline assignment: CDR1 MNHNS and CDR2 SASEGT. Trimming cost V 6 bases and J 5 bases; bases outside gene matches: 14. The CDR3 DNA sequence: TGTGCCAGCAGCGAGAACCCCGGGACAGGTCTATATGGCTACACCTTC. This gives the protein CASSENPGTGLYGYTF.

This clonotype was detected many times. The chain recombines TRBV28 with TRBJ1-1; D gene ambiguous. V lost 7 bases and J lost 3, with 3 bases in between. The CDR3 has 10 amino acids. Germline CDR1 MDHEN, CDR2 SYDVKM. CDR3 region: CASKDTEAFF. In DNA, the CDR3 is TGTGCCAGCAAGGACACTGAAGCTTTCTTT.

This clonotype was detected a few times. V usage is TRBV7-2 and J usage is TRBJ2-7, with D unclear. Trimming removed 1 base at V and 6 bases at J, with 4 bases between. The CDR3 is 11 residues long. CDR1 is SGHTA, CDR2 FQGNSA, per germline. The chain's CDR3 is CASSLELEQYF. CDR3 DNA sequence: TGTGCCAGCAGCTTAGAACTCGAGCAGTACTTC. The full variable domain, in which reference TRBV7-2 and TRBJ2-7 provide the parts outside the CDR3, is GAGVSQSPSNKVTEKGKDVELRCDPISGHTALYWYRQSLGQGLEFLIYFQGNSAPDKSGLPSDRFSAERTGGSVSTLTIQRTQQEDSAVYLCASSLELEQYFGPGTRLTVT.

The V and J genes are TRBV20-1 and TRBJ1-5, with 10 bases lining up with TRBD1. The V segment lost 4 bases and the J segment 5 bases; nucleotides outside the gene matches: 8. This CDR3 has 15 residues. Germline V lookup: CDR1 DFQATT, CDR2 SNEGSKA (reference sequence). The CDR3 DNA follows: TGCAGTGCTAAGGCCGGGACAGGGGTTGATCAGCCCCAGCATTTT. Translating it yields CSAKAGTGVDQPQHF.

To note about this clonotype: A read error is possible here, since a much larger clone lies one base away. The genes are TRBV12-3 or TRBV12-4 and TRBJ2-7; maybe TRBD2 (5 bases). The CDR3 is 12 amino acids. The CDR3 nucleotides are TGTGCCCGCAGTTTAGCGCGGAACGAGCAGTACTTC. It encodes CARSLARNEQYF.

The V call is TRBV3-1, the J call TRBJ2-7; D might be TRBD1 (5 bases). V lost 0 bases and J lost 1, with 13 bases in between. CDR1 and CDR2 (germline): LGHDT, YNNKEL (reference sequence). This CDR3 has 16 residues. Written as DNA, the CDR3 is TGTGCCAGCAGCCAAGAGGAACTTGGGGCTTCCTACGAGCAGTACTTC. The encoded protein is CASSQEELGASYEQYF.

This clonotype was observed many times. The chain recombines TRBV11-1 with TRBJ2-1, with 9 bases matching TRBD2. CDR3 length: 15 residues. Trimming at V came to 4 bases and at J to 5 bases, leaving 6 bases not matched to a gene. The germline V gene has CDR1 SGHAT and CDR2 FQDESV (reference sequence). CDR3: CASSWMAGGHNEQFF. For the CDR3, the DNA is TGTGCCAGCAGCTGGATGGCGGGAGGGCACAATGAGCAGTTCTTC.

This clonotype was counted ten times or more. The CDR3: CASSLAQGYVASQYF. In nucleotides, the CDR3 is TGTGCCAGCAGCTTAGCGCAAGGCTACGTCGCTTCGCAGTACTTC. J is TRBJ2-7 and V is TRBV7-6; D is unclear. CDR1 is SGHVS and CDR2 is FNYEAQ in the germline V gene. The CDR3 runs 15 residues. Trimming left V 0 bases short and J 9 bases short, with 18 bases between.

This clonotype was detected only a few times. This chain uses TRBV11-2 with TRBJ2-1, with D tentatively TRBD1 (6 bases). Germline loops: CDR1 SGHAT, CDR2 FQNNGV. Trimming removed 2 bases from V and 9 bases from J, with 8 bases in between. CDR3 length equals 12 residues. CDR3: CASSLSRGEQFF. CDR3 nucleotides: TGTGCCAGCAGCTTAAGCAGGGGTGAGCAGTTCTTC. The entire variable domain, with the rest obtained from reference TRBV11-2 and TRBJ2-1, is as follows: EAGVAQSPRYKIIEKRQSVAFWCNPISGHATLYWYQQILGQGPKLLIQFQNNGVVDDSQLPKDRFSAERLKGVDSTLKIQPAKLEDSAVYLCASSLSRGEQFFGPGTRLTVL.

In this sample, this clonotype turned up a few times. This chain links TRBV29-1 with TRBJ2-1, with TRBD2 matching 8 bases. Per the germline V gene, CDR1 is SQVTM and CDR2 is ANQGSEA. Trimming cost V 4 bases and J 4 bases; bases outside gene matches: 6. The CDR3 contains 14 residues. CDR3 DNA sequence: TGCAGCGTTGGTTCGGGAGGGGGGTACAATGAGCAGTTCTTC. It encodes CSVGSGGGYNEQFF.

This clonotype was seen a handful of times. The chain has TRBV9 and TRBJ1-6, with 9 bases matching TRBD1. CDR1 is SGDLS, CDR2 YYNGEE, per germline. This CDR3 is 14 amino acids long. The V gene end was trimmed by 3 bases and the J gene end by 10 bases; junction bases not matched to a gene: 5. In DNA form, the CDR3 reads TGTGCCAGCAGCGGGCGGGACAGGGACTCACCCCTCCACTTT. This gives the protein CASSGRDRDSPLHF.

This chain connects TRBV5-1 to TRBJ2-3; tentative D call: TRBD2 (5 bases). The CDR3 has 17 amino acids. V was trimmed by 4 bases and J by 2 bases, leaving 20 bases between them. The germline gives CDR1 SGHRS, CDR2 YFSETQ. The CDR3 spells CASSPNLGAASTDTQYF. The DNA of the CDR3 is TGCGCCAGCAGCCCAAATCTGGGAGCGGCCTCCACAGATACGCAGTATTTT. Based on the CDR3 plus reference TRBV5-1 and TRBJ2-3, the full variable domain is KAGVTQTPRYLIKTRGQQVTLSCSPISGHRSVSWYQQTPGQGLQFLFEYFSETQRNKGNFPGRFSGRQFSNSRSEMNVSTLELGDSALYLCASSPNLGAASTDTQYFGPGTRLTVL.

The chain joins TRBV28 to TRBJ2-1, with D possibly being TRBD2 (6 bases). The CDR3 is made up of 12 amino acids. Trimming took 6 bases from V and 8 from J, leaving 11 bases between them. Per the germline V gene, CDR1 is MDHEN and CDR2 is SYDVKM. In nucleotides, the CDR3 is TGTGCCAGCAGGGGAGGCCGGGATGAGCAGTTCTTC. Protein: CASRGGRDEQFF.

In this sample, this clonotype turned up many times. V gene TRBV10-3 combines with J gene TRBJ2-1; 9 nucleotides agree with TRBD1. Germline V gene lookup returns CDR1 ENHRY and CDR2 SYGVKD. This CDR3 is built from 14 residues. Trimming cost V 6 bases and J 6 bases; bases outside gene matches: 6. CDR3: CAISRDRDRNEQFF. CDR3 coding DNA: TGTGCCATCAGCCGGGACAGGGACCGCAATGAGCAGTTCTTC.

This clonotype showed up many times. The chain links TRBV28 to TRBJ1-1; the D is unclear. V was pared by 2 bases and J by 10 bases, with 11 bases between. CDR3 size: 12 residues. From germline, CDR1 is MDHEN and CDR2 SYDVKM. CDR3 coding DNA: TGTGCCAGCAGTTTAATAGGGAAAAGAGCTTTCTTT. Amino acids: CASSLIGKRAFF.

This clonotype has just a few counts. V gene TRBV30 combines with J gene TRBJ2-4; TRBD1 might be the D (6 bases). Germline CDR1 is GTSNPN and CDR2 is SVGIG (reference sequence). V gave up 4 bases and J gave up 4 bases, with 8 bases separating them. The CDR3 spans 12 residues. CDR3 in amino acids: CAWTGAKNIQYF. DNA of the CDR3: TGTGCCTGGACAGGGGCGAAAAACATTCAGTACTTC.

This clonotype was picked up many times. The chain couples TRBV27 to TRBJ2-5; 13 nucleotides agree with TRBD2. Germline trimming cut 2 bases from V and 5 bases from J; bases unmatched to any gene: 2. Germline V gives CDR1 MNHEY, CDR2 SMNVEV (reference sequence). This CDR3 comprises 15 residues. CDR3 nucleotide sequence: TGTGCCAGCAGTTTAGCGACTAGCGGGAGGGAGACCCAGTACTTC. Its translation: CASSLATSGRETQYF.

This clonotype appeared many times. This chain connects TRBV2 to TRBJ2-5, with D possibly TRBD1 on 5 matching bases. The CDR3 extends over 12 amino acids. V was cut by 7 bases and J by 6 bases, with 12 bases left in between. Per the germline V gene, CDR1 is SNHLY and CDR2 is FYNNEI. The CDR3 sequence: CASTTTDQTQYF. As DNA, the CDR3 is TGTGCCAGCACGACGACAGACCAGACCCAGTACTTC. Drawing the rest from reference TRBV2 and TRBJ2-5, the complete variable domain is EPEVTQTPSHQVTQMGQEVILRCVPISNHLYFYWYRQILGQKVEFLVSFYNNEISEKSEIFDDQFSVERPDGSNFTLKIRSTKLEDSAMYFCASTTTDQTQYFGPGTRLLVL.

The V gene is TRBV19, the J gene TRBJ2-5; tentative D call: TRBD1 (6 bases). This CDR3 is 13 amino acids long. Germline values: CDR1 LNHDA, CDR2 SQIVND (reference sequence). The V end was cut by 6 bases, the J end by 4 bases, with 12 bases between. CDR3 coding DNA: TGTGCCAGTAGCCCCACAGGGCGAGAGACCCAGTACTTC. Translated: CASSPTGRETQYF.

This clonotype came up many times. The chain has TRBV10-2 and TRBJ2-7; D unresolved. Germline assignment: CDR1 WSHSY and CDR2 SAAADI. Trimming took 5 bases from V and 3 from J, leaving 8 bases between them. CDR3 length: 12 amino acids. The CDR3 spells CASSFDNYEQYF. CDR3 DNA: TGCGCCAGCAGTTTTGACAACTACGAGCAGTACTTC.

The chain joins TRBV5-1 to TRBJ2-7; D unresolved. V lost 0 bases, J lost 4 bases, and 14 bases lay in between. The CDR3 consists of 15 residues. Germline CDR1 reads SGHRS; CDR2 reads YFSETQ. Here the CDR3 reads CASSLVGISGYEQYF. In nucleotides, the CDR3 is TGCGCCAGCAGCTTGGTGGGAATAAGTGGTTACGAGCAGTACTTC.

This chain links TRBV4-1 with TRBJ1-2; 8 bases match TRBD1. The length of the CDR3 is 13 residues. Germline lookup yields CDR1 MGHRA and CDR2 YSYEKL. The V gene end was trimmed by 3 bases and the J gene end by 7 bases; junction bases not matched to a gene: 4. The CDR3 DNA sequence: TGCGCCAGCAGCCAGCTAGACAGGGGTGGCTACACCTTC. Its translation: CASSQLDRGGYTF.